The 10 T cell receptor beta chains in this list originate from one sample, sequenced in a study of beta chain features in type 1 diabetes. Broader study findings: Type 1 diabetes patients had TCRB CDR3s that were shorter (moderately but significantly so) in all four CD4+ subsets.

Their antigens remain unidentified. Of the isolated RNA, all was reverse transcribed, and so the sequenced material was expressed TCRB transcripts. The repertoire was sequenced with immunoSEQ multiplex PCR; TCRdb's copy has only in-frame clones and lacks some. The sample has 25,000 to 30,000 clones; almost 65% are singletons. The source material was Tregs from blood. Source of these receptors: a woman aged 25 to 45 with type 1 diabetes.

Here the CDR3 DNA reads TGCGCCAGCAGCTTGGCCACAGTACCTAATGAAAAACTGTTTTTT. Amino acid sequence: CASSLATVPNEKLFF. The chain carries TRBV5-1 and TRBJ1-4; D is ambiguous. The ends were cut back, 0 bases at V and 3 bases at J, with 9 bases in the middle. The CDR3 runs 15 residues. The germline CDR1 and CDR2 sequences are SGHRS and YFSETQ.

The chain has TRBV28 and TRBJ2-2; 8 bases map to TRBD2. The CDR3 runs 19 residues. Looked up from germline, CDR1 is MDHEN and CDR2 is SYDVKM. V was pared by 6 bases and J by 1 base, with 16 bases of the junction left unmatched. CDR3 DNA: TGTGCCAGCAGAAGACCAAGGACTAGCAGCTTCTTGAACACCGGGGAGCTGTTTTTT. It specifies CASRRPRTSSFLNTGELFF. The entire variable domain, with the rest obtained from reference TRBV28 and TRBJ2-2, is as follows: DVKVTQSSRYLVKRTGEKVFLECVQDMDHENMFWYRQDPGLGLRLIYFSYDVKMKEKGDIPEGYSVSREKKERFSLILESASTNQTSMYLCASRRPRTSSFLNTGELFFGEGSRLTVL.

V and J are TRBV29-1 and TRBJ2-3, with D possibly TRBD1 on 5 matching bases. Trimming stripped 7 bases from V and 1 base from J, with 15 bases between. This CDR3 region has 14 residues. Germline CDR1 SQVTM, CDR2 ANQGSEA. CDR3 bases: TGCAGCGCTGACTCAGGGTGGGGCACAGATACGCAGTATTTT. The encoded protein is CSADSGWGTDTQYF.

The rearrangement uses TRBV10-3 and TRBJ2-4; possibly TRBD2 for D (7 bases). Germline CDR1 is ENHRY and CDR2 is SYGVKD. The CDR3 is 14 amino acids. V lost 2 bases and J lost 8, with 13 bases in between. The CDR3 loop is CAISEEGGLYIQYF. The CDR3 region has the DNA TGTGCCATCAGTGAGGAGGGGGGGTTATACATTCAGTACTTC.

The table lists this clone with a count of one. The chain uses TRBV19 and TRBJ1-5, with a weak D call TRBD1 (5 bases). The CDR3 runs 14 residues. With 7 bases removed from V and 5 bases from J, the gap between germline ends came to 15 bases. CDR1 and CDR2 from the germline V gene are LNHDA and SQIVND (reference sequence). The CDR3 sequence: CASNFRGSYQPQHF. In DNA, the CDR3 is TGTGCCAGTAACTTTAGGGGTTCCTATCAGCCCCAGCATTTT.

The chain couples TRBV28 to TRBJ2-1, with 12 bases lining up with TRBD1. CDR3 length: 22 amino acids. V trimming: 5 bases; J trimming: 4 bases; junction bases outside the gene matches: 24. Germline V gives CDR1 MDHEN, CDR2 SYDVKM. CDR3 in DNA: TGTGCCAGCAGTCCCACAGCCGGGACAGGGGGCATCGGGAGTGTTCCATACAATGAGCAGTTCTTC. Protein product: CASSPTAGTGGIGSVPYNEQFF.

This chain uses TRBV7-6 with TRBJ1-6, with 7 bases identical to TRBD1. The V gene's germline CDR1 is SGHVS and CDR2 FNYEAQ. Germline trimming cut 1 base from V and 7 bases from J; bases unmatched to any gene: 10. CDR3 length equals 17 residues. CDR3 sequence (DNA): TGTGCCAGCAGCTTAGTAGGAACAGGGGACCTGAATTCACCCCTCCACTTT. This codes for CASSLVGTGDLNSPLHF.

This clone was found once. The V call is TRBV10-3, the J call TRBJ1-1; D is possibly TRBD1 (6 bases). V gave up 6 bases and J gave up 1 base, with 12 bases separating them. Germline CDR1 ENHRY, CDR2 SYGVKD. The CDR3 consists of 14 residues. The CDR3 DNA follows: TGTGCCATCAGGGACCGGGACAAGAACACTGAAGCTTTCTTT. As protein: CAIRDRDKNTEAFF.

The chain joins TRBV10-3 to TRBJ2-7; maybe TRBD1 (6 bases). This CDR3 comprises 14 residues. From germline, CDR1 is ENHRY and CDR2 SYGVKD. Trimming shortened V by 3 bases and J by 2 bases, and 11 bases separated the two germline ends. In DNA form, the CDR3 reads TGTGCCATCAGTGAAGTACAGGGTACCTACGAGCAGTACTTC. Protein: CAISEVQGTYEQYF.

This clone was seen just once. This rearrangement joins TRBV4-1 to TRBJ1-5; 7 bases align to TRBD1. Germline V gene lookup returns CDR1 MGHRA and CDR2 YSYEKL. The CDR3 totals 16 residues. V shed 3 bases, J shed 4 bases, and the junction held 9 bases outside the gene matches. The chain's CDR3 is CASSQGQTRGNQPQHF. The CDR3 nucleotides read TGCGCCAGCAGCCAGGGACAGACGAGAGGGAATCAGCCCCAGCATTTT.